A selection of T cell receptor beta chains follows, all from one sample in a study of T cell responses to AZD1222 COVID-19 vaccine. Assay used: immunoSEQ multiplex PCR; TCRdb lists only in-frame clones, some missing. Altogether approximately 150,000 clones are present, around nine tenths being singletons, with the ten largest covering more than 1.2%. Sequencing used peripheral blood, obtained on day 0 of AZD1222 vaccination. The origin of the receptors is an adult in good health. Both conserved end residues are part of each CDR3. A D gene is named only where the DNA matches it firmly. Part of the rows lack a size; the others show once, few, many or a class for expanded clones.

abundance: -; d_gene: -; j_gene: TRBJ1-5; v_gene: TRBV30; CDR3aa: CAWTTLGGKGPQHF; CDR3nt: TGTGCCTGGACCACACTCGGGGGCAAGGGGCCCCAGCATTTT
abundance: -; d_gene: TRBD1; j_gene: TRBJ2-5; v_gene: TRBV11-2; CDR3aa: CASSLEGRTGTGGETQYF; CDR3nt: TGTGCCAGCAGCTTAGAAGGGCGTACCGGGACAGGGGGAGAGACCCAGTACTTC
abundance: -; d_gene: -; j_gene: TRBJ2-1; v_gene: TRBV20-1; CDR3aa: CSASSLDFSNEQFF; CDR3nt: TGCAGTGCTAGTAGCCTGGACTTTTCGAATGAGCAGTTCTTC
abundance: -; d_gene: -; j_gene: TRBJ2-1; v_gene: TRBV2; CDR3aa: CASLGTLLANEQFF; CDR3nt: TGTGCCAGCCTCGGCACCCTGCTTGCCAATGAGCAGTTCTTC
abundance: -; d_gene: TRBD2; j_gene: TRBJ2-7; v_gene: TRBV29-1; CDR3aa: CSFFGGSGSREQYF; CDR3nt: TGCAGCTTCTTCGGCGGTAGCGGGAGTCGTGAGCAGTACTTC
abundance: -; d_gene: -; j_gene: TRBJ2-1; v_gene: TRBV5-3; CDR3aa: CARSLPVGNEQFF; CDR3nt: TGTGCCAGAAGTCTCCCCGTCGGGAATGAGCAGTTCTTC
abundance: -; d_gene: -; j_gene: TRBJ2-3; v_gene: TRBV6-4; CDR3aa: CASSESGSTDTQYF; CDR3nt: TGTGCCAGCAGTGAGAGCGGATCTACAGATACGCAGTATTTT
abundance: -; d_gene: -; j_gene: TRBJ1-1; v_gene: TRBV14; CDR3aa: CASSQVGRSRDTEAFF; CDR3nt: TGTGCCAGCAGCCAAGTTGGACGATCTCGGGACACTGAAGCTTTCTTT
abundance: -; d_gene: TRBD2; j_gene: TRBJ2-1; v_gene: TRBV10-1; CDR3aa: CASSESVAGAREQFF; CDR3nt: TGCGCCAGCAGTGAGTCGGTAGCGGGAGCAAGAGAGCAGTTCTTC
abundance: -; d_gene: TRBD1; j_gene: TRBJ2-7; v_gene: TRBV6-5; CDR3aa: CASSYRDRGLGEQYF; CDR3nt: TGTGCCAGCAGTTATCGGGACAGGGGCCTCGGAGAGCAGTACTTC
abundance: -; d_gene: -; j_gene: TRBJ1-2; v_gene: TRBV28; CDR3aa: CASRTTSYGYTF; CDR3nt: TGTGCCAGCAGGACGACAAGCTATGGCTACACCTTC
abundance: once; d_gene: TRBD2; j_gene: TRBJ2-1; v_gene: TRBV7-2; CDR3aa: CASSLELAGDEQFF; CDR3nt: TGTGCCAGCAGCTTAGAACTAGCGGGCGATGAGCAGTTCTTC
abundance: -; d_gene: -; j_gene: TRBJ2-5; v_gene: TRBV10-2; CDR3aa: CASSRSTYRVPQETQYF; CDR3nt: TGCGCCAGCAGCCGGAGCACTTACAGGGTCCCCCAAGAGACCCAGTACTTC
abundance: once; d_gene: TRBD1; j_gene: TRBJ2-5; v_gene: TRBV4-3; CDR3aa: CASSQRDRGRETQYF; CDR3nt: TGCGCCAGCAGCCAACGGGACAGGGGGCGAGAGACCCAGTACTTC
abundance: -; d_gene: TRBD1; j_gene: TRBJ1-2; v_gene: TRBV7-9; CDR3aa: CASSLPQGGDYGYTF; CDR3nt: TGTGCCAGCAGCTTACCGCAGGGGGGCGACTATGGCTACACCTTC
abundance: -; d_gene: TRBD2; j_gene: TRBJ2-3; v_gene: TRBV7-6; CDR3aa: CASSSPSGEYTDTQYF; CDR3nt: TGTGCCAGCAGCTCCCCTAGCGGCGAATACACAGATACGCAGTATTTT
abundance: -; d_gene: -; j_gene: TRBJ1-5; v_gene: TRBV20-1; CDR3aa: CSASQDRNQPQHF; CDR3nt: TGCAGTGCTAGTCAGGATCGCAATCAGCCCCAGCATTTT
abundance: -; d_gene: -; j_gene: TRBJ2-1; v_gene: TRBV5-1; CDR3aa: CASSGHPLSNEQFF; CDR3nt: TGCGCCAGCAGCGGACACCCTTTGAGCAATGAGCAGTTCTTC
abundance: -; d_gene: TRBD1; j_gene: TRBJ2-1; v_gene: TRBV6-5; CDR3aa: CASSQSTGAPLQFF; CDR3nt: TGTGCCAGCAGTCAATCGACAGGGGCCCCTTTGCAGTTCTTC
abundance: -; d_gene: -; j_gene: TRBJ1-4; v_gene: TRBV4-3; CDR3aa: CASSQDPGRLNEKLFF; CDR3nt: TGCGCCAGCAGCCAGGACCCGGGACGACTTAATGAAAAACTGTTTTTT
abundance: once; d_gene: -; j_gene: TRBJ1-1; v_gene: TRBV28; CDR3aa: CASSLPGPRNTEAFF; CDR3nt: TGTGCCAGCAGTTTACCAGGGCCCCGGAACACTGAAGCTTTCTTT
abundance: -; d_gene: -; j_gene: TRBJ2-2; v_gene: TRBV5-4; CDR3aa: CASSLTGVDGELFF; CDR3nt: TGTGCCAGCAGCTTGACCGGGGTGGACGGGGAGCTGTTTTTT
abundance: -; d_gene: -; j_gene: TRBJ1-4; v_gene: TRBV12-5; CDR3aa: CASGLVRGGREKLFF; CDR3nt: TGTGCTAGTGGTTTGGTACGCGGGGGTCGTGAAAAACTGTTTTTT
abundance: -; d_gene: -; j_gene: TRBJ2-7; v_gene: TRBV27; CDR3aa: CASSLAGYEQYF; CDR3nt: TGTGCCAGCAGTTTAGCAGGCTACGAGCAGTACTTC
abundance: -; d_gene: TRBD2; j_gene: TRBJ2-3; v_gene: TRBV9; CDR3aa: CASSALTSGFTDTQYF; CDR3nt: TGTGCCAGCAGCGCCCTGACTAGCGGGTTCACAGATACGCAGTATTTT
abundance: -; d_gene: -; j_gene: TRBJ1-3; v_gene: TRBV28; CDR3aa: CASSFQYPGPSGNTIYF; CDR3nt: TGTGCCAGCAGTTTCCAGTACCCGGGACCCTCTGGAAACACCATATATTTT
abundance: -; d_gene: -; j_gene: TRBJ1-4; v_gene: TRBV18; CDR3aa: CASSPPGSNEKLFF; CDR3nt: TGTGCCAGCTCACCTCCGGGATCTAATGAAAAACTGTTTTTT
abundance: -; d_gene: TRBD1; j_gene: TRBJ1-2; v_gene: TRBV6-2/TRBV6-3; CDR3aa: CASSSQGVSRGYTF; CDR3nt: TGTGCCAGCAGTTCCCAGGGGGTTTCGCGTGGCTACACCTTC
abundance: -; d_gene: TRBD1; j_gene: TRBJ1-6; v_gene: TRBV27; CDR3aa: CASGRTGVSPLHF; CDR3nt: TGTGCCAGCGGCCGGACAGGCGTTTCACCCCTCCACTTT
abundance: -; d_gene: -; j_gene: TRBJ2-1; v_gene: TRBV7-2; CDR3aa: CASSLGAGPNNEQFF; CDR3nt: TGTGCCAGCAGCTTAGGGGCGGGGCCCAACAATGAGCAGTTCTTC
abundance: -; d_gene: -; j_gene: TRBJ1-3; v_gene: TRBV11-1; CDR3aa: CASSLGLGNTIYF; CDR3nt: TGTGCCAGCAGCCTCGGACTCGGAAACACCATATATTTT
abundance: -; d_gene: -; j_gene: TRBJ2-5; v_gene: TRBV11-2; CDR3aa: CASSLDRSETQYF; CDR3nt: TGTGCCAGCAGCTTAGATCGGTCAGAGACCCAGTACTTC
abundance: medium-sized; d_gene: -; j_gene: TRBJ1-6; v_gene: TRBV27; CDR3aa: CASSLTADNSPLHF; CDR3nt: TGTGCCAGCAGTCTGACAGCGGATAATTCACCCCTCCACTTT
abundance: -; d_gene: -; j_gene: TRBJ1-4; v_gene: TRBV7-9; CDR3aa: CASSFPPGHKNEKLFF; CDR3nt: TGTGCCAGCAGCTTCCCCCCGGGACACAAAAATGAAAAACTGTTTTTT
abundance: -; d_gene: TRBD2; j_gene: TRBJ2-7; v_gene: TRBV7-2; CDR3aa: CASSSGAGGFYEQYF; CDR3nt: TGTGCCAGCAGCTCTGGGGCGGGGGGCTTCTACGAGCAGTACTTC
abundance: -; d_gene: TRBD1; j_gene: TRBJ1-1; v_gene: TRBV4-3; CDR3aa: CASSKWTGDTEAFF; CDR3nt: TGCGCCAGCAGCAAATGGACAGGAGACACTGAAGCTTTCTTT
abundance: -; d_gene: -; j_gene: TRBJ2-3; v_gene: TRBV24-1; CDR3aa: CATSPAGVSTDTQYF; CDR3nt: TGTGCCACCTCCCCGGCTGGAGTTAGCACAGATACGCAGTATTTT
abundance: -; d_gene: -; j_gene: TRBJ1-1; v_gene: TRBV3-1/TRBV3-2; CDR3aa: CASSQEWGAGMNTEAFF; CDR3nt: TGTGCCAGCAGCCAAGAATGGGGGGCCGGGATGAACACTGAAGCTTTCTTT
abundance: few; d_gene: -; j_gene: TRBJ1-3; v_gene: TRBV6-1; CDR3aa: CASSDRPNTIYF; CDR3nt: TGTGCCAGCAGTGACAGGCCCAACACCATATATTTT
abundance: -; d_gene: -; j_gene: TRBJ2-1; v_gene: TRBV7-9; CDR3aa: CASSFSGASEQFF; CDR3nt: TGTGCCAGCAGCTTCTCCGGGGCGAGTGAGCAGTTCTTC